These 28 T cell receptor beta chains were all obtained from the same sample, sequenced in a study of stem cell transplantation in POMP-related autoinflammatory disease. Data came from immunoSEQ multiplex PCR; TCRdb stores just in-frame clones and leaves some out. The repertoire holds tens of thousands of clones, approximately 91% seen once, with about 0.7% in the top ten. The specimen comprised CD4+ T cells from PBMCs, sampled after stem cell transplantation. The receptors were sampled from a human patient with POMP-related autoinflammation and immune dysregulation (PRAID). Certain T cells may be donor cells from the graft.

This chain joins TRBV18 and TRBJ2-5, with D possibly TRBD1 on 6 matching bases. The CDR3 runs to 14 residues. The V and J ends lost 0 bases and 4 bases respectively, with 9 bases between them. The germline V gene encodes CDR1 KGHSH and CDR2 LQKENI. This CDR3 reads CASSPPTGRETQYF. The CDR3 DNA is TGTGCCAGCTCACCACCGACAGGTCGAGAGACCCAGTACTTC.

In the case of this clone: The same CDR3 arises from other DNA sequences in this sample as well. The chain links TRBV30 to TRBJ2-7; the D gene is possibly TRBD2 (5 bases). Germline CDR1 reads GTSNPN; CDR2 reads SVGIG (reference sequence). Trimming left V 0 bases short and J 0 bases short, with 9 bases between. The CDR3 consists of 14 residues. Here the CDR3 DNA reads TGTGCCTGGAGTGTAGGAGGATCCTCCTACGAGCAGTACTTC. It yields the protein CAWSVGGSSYEQYF. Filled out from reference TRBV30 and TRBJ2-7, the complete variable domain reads SQTIHQWPATLVQPVGSPLSLECTVEGTSNPNLYWYRQAAGRGLQLLFYSVGIGQISSEVPQNLSASRPQDRQFILSSKKLLLSDSGFYLCAWSVGGSSYEQYFGPGTRLTVT.

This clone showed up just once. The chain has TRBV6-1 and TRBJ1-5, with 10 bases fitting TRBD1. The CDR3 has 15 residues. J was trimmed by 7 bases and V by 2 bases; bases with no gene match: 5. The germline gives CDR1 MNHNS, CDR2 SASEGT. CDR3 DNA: TGTGCCAGCAGTGAACGACAGGGGGCCGGGCAGCCCCAGCATTTT. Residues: CASSERQGAGQPQHF.

In nucleotides, the CDR3 is TGTGCCAGCAGTTTATGGACCACGTTAGATACGCAGTATTTT. The encoded protein is CASSLWTTLDTQYF. V usage is TRBV28 and J usage is TRBJ2-3; D not certain. Deletions cut 0 bases from V and 5 bases from J, with 9 bases between. The CDR3 spans 14 residues. Germline V gene sequence: CDR1 MDHEN, CDR2 SYDVKM.

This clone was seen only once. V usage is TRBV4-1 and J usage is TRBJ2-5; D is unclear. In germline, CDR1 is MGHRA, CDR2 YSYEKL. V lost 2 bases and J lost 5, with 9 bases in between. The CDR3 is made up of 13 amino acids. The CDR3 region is CASSQLVPETQYF. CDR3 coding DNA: TGCGCCAGCAGCCAACTAGTTCCGGAGACCCAGTACTTC.

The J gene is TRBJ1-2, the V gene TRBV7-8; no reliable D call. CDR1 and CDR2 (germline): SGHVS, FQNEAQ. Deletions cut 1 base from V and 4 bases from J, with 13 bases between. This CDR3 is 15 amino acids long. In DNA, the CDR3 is TGTGCCAGCAGCTTAGAGGAGGTCGGAGGCTATGGCTACACCTTC. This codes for CASSLEEVGGYGYTF.

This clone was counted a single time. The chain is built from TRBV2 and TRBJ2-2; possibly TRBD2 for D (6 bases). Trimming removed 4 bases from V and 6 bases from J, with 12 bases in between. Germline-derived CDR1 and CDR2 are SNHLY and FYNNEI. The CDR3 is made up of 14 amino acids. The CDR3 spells CASSGRDKAGELFF. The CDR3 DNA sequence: TGTGCCAGCAGTGGGCGGGATAAAGCCGGGGAGCTGTTTTTT. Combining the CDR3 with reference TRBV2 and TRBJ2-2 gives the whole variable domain EPEVTQTPSHQVTQMGQEVILRCVPISNHLYFYWYRQILGQKVEFLVSFYNNEISEKSEIFDDQFSVERPDGSNFTLKIRSTKLEDSAMYFCASSGRDKAGELFFGEGSRLTVL.

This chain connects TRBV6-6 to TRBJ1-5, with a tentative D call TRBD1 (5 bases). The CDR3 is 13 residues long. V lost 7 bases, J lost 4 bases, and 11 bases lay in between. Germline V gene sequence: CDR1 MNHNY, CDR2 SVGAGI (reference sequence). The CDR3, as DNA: TGTGCCAGCATAGGGGCAGCTAATCAGCCCCAGCATTTT. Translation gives CASIGAANQPQHF.

CDR3 loop: CASSTDKGRNQPQHF. As DNA, the CDR3 is TGTGCCAGCTCTACTGACAAGGGAAGGAATCAGCCCCAGCATTTT. The chain carries TRBV18 and TRBJ1-5; D gene ambiguous. The ends were cut back, 6 bases at V and 4 bases at J, with 16 bases in the middle. The CDR3 has 15 amino acids. Germline V gives CDR1 KGHSH, CDR2 LQKENI.

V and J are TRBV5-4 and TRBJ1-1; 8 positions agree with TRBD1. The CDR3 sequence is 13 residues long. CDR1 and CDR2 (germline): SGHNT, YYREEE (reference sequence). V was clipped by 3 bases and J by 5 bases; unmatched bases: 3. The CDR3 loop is CASSSRQGTEAFF. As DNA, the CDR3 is TGTGCCAGCAGCTCACGACAGGGGACTGAAGCTTTCTTT.

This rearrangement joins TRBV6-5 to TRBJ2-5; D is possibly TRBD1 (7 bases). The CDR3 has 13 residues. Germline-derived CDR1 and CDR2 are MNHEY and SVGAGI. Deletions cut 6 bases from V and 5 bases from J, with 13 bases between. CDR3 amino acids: CASRTTGRETQYF. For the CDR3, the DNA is TGTGCCAGCAGGACGACAGGGAGGGAGACCCAGTACTTC.

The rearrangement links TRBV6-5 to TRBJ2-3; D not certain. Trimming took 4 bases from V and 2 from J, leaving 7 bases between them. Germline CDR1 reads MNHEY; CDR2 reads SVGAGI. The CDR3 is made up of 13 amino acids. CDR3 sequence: CASSWAYTDTQYF. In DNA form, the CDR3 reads TGTGCCAGCAGTTGGGCCTACACAGATACGCAGTATTTT.

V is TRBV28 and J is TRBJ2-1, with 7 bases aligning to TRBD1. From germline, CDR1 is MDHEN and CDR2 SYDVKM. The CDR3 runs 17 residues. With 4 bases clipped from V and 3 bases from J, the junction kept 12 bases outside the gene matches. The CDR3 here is CASSSQGTDQIYNEQFF. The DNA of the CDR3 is TGTGCCAGCAGTTCACAAGGGACAGATCAAATCTACAATGAGCAGTTCTTC.

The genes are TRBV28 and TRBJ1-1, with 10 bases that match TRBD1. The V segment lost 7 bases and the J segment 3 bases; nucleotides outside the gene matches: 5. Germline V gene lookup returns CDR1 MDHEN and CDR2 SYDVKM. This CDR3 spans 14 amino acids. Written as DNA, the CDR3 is TGTGCCAGCACTATGACAGGGGGCTACACTGAAGCTTTCTTT. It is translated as CASTMTGGYTEAFF.

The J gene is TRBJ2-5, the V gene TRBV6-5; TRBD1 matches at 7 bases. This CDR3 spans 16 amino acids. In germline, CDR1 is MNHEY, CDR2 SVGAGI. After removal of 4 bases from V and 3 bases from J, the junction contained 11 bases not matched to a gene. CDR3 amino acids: CASSSLSRQGEETQYF. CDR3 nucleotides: TGTGCCAGCAGTTCCTTATCCAGACAGGGAGAAGAGACCCAGTACTTC.

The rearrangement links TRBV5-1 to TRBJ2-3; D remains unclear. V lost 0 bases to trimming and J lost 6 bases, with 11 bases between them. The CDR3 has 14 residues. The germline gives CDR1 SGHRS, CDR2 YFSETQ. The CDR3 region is CASSLAGQADTQYF. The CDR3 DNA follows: TGCGCCAGCAGCTTGGCGGGCCAAGCGGATACGCAGTATTTT.

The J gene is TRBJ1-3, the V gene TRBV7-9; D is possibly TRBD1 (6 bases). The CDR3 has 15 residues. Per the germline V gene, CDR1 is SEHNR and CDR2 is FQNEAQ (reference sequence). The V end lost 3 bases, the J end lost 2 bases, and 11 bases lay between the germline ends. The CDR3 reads CASSFTGATGNTIYF. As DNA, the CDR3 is TGTGCCAGCAGCTTCACGGGGGCGACTGGAAACACCATATATTTT.

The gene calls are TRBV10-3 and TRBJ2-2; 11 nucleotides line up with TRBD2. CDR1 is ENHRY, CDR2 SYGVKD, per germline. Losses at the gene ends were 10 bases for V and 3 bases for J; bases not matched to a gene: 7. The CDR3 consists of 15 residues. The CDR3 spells CATTLAGGDTGELFF. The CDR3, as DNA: TGTGCCACGACCTTAGCGGGAGGGGACACCGGGGAGCTGTTTTTT.

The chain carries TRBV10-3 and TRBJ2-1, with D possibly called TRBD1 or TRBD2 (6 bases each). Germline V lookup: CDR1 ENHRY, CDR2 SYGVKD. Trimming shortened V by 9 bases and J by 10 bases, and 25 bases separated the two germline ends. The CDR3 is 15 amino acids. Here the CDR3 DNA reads TGTGCCATAAGCGCGAGACAGGCAACGACTAGGGAGCAGTTCTTC. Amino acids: CAISARQATTREQFF.

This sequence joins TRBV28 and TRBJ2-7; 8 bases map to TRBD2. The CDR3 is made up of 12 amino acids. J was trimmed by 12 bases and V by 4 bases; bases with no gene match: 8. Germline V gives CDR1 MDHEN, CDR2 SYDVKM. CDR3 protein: CASSSPREGRYF. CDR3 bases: TGTGCCAGCAGTTCCCCCCGGGAGGGCCGGTACTTC.

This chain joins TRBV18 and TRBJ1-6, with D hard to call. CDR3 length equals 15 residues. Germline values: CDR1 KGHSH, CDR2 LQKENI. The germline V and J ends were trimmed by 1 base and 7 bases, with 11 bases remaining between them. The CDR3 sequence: CASSPRNNGNSPLHF. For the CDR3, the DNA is TGTGCCAGCTCACCACGTAACAACGGGAATTCACCCCTCCACTTT. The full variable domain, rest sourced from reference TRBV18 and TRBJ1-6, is NAGVMQNPRHLVRRRGQEARLRCSPMKGHSHVYWYRQLPEEGLKFMVYLQKENIIDESGMPKERFSAEFPKEGPSILRIQQVVRGDSAAYFCASSPRNNGNSPLHFGNGTRLTVT.

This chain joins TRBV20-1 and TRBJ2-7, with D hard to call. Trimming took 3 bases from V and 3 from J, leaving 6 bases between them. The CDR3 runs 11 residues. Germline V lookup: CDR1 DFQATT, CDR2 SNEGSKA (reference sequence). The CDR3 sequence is CSARIGYEQYV. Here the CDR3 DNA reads TGCAGTGCTAGGATCGGCTACGAGCAGTACGTC.

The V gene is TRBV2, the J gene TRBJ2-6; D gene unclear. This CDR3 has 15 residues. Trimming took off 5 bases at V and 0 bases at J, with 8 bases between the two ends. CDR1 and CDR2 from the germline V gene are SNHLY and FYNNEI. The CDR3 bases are TGTGCCAGCAGTTCTATGATCTCTGGGGCCAACGTCCTGACTTTC. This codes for CASSSMISGANVLTF. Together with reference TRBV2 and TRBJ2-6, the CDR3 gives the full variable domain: EPEVTQTPSHQVTQMGQEVILRCVPISNHLYFYWYRQILGQKVEFLVSFYNNEISEKSEIFDDQFSVERPDGSNFTLKIRSTKLEDSAMYFCASSSMISGANVLTFGAGSRLTVL.

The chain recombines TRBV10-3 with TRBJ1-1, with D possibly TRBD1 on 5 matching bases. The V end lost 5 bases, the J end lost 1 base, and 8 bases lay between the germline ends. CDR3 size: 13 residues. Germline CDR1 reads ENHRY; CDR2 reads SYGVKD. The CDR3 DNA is TGTGCCATCAGTAACGGGGCGAACACTGAAGCTTTCTTT. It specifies CAISNGANTEAFF.

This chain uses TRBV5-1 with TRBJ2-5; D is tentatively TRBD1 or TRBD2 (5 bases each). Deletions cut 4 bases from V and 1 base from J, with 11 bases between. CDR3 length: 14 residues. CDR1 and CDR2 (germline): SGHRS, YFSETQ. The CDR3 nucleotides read TGCGCCAGCAGCCTACGGGACCCCCAAGAGACCCAGTACTTC. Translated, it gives CASSLRDPQETQYF.

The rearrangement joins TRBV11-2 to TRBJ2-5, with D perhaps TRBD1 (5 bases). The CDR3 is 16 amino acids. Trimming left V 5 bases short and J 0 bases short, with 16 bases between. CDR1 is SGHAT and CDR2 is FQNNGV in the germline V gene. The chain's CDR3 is CASSRWGRAYQETQYF. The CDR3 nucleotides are TGTGCCAGCAGCCGCTGGGGCAGAGCTTACCAAGAGACCCAGTACTTC.

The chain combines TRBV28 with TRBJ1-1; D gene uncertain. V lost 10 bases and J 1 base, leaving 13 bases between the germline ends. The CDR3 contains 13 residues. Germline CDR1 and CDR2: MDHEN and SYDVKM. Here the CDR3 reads CATQPGGNTEAFF. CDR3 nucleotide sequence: TGTGCCACTCAACCAGGCGGGAACACTGAAGCTTTCTTT.

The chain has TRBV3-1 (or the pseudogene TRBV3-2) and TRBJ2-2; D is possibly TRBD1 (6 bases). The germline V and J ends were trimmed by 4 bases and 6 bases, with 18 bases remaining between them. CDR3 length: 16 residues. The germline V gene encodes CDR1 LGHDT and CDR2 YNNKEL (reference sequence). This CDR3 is CASSRFGQGYPGELFF. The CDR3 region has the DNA TGTGCCAGCAGCCGATTCGGGCAGGGGTATCCCGGGGAGCTGTTTTTT.